The clone carrying this T cell receptor beta chain appeared many times. Antigen specificity is unknown. Germline V gene data show CDR1 as SGHRS and CDR2 as YFSETQ. Trimming pared 4 bases from V and 6 bases from J, leaving 14 bases between. CDR3 length equals 14 residues. The data were taken from a study of neurological immune-mediated disorders. Whole-study findings and limits: The greatest TCR clonal expansion appeared in HTLV-1-associated myelopathy and the smallest, falling below healthy controls, in multiple sclerosis. None of the CDR3 amino acid sequences of expanded clones were shared across subjects, and this suggested private repertoires in all groups.

The method for making cDNA was 5'RACE, and it used 10-nucleotide random UMIs. TCRdb reprocessed the 5' RACE reads with MiXCR, giving one entry per CDR3 protein. In the table there are about 80,000 distinct CDR3 sequences, 5.8% of which are singletons. Indicated time point: longitudinal time-point 2. PBMCs numbering 2 million and stored at -80 C yielded the unsorted libraries. This clonotype originated in a woman in her fifties or sixties with multiple sclerosis. Sequencing input: PBMCs. The gene calls are TRBV5-1 and TRBJ2-1, with D perhaps given as TRBD1 or TRBD2 (5 bases each). The CDR3 is CASSRIRDPNEQFF. DNA of the CDR3: TGCGCCAGCAGCAGGATCCGGGACCCCAATGAGCAGTTCTTC. The whole variable domain, remainder taken from reference TRBV5-1 and TRBJ2-1, is KAGVTQTPRYLIKTRGQQVTLSCSPISGHRSVSWYQQTPGQGLQFLFEYFSETQRNKGNFPGRFSGRQFSNSRSEMNVSTLELGDSALYLCASSRIRDPNEQFFGPGTRLTVL.